These 10 T cell receptor beta chains were sequenced from one sample in a study of CD8+CD57+ T cells in acquired aplastic anemia. It was genomic DNA that served as the template for profiling TCR beta VDJ and CDR3. In TCRdb, the reads were re-called with MiXCR into one record per CDR3 protein. The data hold about 160,000 distinct CDR3 sequences, with around 45% observed a single time. Sequencing was performed on sorted CD4+, CD8+, or CD8+CD57+ T cells (not recorded which) from PBMCs. Every receptor here comes from a human donor in good health.

Ten or more counts support this clonotype. The chain carries TRBV25-1 and TRBJ2-3; 14 bases fit TRBD2. The CDR3 loop spans 17 amino acids. V lost 4 bases to trimming and J lost 2 bases; unmatched junction nucleotides: 5. CDR1 is MGHDK and CDR2 is SYGVNS in the germline V gene. CDR3 in amino acids: CASSVGTSGSLTDTQYF. Written as DNA, the CDR3 is TGTGCCAGCAGTGTGGGGACTAGCGGGAGTCTCACAGATACGCAGTATTTT.

This chain joins TRBV19 and TRBJ1-1; 10 positions match TRBD1. CDR3 size: 14 residues. Germline loops: CDR1 LNHDA, CDR2 SQIVND (reference sequence). V gave up 5 bases and J gave up 5 bases; unmatched junction bases: 5. CDR3 coding DNA: TGTGCCAGTAGTCCTTGGACAGGGGGAACTGAAGCTTTCTTT. Protein product: CASSPWTGGTEAFF.

The chain has TRBV28 and TRBJ1-2, with D hard to call. The CDR3 consists of 14 residues. Per the germline V gene, CDR1 is MDHEN and CDR2 is SYDVKM. V was shortened by 7 bases and J by 4 bases, with 16 bases between the two germline ends. CDR3 DNA: TGTGCCAGCACAGCAGTCCCAGGAAGCTATGGCTACACCTTC. Its protein is CASTAVPGSYGYTF.

The V call is TRBV2, the J call TRBJ1-1; D not certain. Trimming removed 9 bases at V and 0 bases at J, with 8 bases between. The CDR3 has 12 amino acids. In germline, CDR1 is SNHLY, CDR2 FYNNEI. CDR3 in amino acids: CASRRMNTEAFF. CDR3 coding DNA: TGTGCCAGTAGACGGATGAACACTGAAGCTTTCTTT.

About this clonotype: One end of the junction does not line up with germline, which may come from a read error. The chain uses TRBV15 and TRBJ1-6; TRBD1 might be the D (6 bases). Germline lookup yields CDR1 LNHNV and CDR2 YYDKDF (reference sequence). CDR3 length equals 14 residues. The CDR3 region has the DNA TGTGCCACGTCCCGGGGGGCCGTTGATTCACCCCACCACTTT. It specifies CATSRGAVDSPHHF.

A remark on this clonotype: An end of the junction does not agree with germline; a read error may underlie this. The chain links TRBV10-3 to TRBJ2-5; weak D call: TRBD2 (5 bases). Germline V gives CDR1 ENHRY, CDR2 SYGVKD. This CDR3 spans 13 amino acids. CDR3 residues: CAVRPVAGETQYF. The CDR3 nucleotides read TGTGCCGTCAGACCTGTGGCGGGAGAGACCCAGTACTTC.

This clonotype has a count of ten or more. The chain links TRBV5-1 to TRBJ2-1, with D perhaps TRBD2 (5 bases). V shed 5 bases and J shed 3 bases, with 21 bases lying between them. Germline CDR1 reads SGHRS; CDR2 reads YFSETQ. The CDR3 is 17 amino acids. The CDR3 DNA sequence: TGCGCCAGCAGGTTGCCGCCGGTAGGTCGGGACTACAATGAGCAGTTCTTC. It is translated as CASRLPPVGRDYNEQFF.

This clonotype was seen ten or more times. The chain couples TRBV7-9 to TRBJ2-7, with TRBD2 identical over 7 bases. The V segment lost 0 bases and the J segment 3 bases; nucleotides outside the gene matches: 11. CDR1 is SEHNR and CDR2 is FQNEAQ in the germline V gene (reference sequence). The CDR3 contains 17 residues. The chain's CDR3 is CASSLASGTIIFYEQYF. CDR3 nucleotide sequence: TGTGCCAGCAGCTTAGCCAGCGGGACGATAATCTTCTACGAGCAGTACTTC.

This clonotype was counted ten times or more. This chain joins TRBV6-1 and TRBJ2-5; D uncertain. V gave up 7 bases and J gave up 7 bases, with 16 bases separating them. The CDR3 spans 13 residues. Looked up from germline, CDR1 is MNHNS and CDR2 is SASEGT. The CDR3 loop is CASKVAQIGTQYF. The CDR3 DNA sequence: TGTGCCAGCAAGGTGGCGCAAATTGGGACCCAGTACTTC.

This clonotype was seen only once. V is TRBV3-1 and J is TRBJ2-2; TRBD2 is a possible D gene (6 bases). V lost 2 bases and J lost 3, with 13 bases in between. Germline V gene sequence: CDR1 LGHDT, CDR2 YNNKEL (reference sequence). The CDR3 is made up of 16 amino acids. Written as DNA, the CDR3 is TGTGCCAGCAGCCAACAAGGGTCGGGGGACACCGGGGAGCTGTTTTTT. This gives the protein CASSQQGSGDTGELFF.